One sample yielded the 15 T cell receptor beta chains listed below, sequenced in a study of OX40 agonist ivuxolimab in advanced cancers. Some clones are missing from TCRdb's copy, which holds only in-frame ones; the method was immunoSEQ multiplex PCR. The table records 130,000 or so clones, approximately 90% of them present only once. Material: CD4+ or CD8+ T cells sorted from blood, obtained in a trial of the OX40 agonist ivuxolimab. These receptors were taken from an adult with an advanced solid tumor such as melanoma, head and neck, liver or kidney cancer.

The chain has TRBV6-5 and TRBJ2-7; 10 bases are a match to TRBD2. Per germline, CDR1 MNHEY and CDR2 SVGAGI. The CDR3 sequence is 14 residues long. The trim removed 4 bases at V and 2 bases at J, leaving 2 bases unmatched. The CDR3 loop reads CASSWTSGPYEQYF. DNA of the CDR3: TGTGCCAGCAGTTGGACTAGCGGCCCCTACGAGCAGTACTTC.

CDR3 coding DNA: TGTGCCAGCAGCCCCGAGGGCGGGGTCGGTCAGCCCCAGCATTTT. It translates to CASSPEGGVGQPQHF. The chain uses TRBV7-9 and TRBJ1-5, with D uncertain. Germline CDR1 is SEHNR and CDR2 is FQNEAQ (reference sequence). Trimming removed 5 bases at V and 6 bases at J, with 17 bases between. The CDR3 consists of 15 residues.

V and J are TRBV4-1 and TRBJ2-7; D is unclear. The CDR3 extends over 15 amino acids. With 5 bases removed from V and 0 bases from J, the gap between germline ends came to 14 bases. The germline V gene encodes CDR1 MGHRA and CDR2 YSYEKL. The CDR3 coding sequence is TGCGCCAGCAGCGAAAAAACGGGCCTCTCCTACGAGCAGTACTTC. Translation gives CASSEKTGLSYEQYF.

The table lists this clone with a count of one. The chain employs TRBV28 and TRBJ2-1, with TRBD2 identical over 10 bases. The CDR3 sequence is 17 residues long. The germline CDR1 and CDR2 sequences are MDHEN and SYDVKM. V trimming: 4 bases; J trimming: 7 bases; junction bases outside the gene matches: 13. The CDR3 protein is CASSSSKPPSGSNEQFF. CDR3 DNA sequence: TGTGCCAGCAGTTCTTCTAAACCCCCTAGCGGGAGTAATGAGCAGTTCTTC.

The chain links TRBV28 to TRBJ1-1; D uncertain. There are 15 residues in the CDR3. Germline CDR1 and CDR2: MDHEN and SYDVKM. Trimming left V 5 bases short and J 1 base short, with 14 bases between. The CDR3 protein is CASSRAQARNTEAFF. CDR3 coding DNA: TGTGCCAGCAGTCGAGCGCAGGCTAGGAACACTGAAGCTTTCTTT. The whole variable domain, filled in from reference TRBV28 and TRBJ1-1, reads DVKVTQSSRYLVKRTGEKVFLECVQDMDHENMFWYRQDPGLGLRLIYFSYDVKMKEKGDIPEGYSVSREKKERFSLILESASTNQTSMYLCASSRAQARNTEAFFGQGTRLTVV.

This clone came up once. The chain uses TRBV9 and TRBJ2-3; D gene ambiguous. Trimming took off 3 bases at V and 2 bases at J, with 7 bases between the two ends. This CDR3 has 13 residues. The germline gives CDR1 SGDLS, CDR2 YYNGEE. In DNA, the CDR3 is TGTGCCAGCAGCGCTGCAATCACAGATACGCAGTATTTT. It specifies CASSAAITDTQYF. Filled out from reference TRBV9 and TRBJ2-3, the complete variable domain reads DSGVTQTPKHLITATGQRVTLRCSPRSGDLSVYWYQQSLDQGLQFLIQYYNGEERAKGNILERFSAQQFPDLHSELNLSSLELGDSALYFCASSAAITDTQYFGPGTRLTVL.

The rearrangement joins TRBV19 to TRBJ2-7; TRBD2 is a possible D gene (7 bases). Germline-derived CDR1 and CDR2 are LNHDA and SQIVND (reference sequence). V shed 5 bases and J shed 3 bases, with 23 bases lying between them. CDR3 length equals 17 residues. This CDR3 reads CASSWGQESGTVYEQYF. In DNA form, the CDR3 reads TGTGCCAGTAGTTGGGGACAAGAAAGCGGGACCGTCTACGAGCAGTACTTC.

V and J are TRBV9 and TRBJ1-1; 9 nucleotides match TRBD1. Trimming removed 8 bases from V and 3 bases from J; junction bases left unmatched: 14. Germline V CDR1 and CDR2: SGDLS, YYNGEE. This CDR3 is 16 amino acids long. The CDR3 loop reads CARTTLNRGQDTEAFF. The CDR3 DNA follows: TGTGCCAGAACCACGTTGAACAGGGGGCAGGACACTGAAGCTTTCTTT.

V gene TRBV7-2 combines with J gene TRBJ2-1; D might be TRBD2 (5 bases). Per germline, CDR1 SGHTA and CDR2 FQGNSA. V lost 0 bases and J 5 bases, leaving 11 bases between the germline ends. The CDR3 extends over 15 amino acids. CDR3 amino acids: CASSLAASGDNEQFF. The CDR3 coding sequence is TGTGCCAGCAGCTTAGCGGCAAGCGGTGACAATGAGCAGTTCTTC. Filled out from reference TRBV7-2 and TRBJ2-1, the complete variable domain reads GAGVSQSPSNKVTEKGKDVELRCDPISGHTALYWYRQSLGQGLEFLIYFQGNSAPDKSGLPSDRFSAERTGGSVSTLTIQRTQQEDSAVYLCASSLAASGDNEQFFGPGTRLTVL.

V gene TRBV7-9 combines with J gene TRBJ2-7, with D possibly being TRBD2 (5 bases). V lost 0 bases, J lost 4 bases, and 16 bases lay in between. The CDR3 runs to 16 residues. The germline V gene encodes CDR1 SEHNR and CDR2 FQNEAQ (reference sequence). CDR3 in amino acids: CASSLARRGLAYEQYF. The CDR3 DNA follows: TGTGCCAGCAGCTTAGCCAGAAGAGGGCTGGCGTACGAGCAGTACTTC.

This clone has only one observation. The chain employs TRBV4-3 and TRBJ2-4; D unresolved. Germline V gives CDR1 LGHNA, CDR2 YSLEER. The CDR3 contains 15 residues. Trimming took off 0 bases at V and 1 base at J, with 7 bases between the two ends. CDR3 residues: CASSQERSAKNIQYF. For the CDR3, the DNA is TGCGCCAGCAGCCAAGAGCGTAGTGCCAAAAACATTCAGTACTTC.

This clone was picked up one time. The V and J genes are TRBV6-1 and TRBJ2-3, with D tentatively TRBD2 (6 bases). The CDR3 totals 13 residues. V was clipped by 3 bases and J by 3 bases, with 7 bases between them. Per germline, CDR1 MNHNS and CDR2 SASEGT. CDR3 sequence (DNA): TGTGCCAGCAGTGATGGGACTACAGATACGCAGTATTTT. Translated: CASSDGTTDTQYF.

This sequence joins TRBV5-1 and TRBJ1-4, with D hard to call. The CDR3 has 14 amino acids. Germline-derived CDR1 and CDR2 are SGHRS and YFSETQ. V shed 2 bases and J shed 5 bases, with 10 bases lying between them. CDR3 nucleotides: TGCGCCAGCAGCTTAGAACACCCGAATGAAAAACTGTTTTTT. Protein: CASSLEHPNEKLFF.

CDR3 loop: CASSSEELAANEQFF. The CDR3 DNA is TGTGCCAGCAGCTCTGAGGAACTAGCGGCCAATGAGCAGTTCTTC. This sequence joins TRBV7-6 and TRBJ2-1; TRBD2 matches 8 bases. The CDR3 sequence is 15 residues long. J gave up 6 bases and V 4 bases, and 8 bases lay outside the gene matches. Germline V CDR1 and CDR2: SGHVS, FNYEAQ.

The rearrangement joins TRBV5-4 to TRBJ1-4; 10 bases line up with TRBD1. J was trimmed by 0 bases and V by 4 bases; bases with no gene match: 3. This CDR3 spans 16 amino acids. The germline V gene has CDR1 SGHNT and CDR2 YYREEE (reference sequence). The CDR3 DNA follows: TGTGCCAGCAGCCCCGGGACAGGGGCAACTAATGAAAAACTGTTTTTT. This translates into CASSPGTGATNEKLFF.